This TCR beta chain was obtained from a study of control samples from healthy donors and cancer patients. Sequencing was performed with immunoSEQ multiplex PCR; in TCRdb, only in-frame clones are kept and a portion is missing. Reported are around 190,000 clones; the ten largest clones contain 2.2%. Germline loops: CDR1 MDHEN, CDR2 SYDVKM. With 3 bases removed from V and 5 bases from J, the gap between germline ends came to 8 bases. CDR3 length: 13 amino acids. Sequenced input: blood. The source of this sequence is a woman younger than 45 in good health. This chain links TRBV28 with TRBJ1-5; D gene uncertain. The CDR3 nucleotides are TGTGCCAGCAGTTTTTTGGCCTATCAGCCCCAGCATTTT. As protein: CASSFLAYQPQHF.